The 15 T cell receptor beta chains given below trace back to one sample, sequenced in a study of T-cell memory formation after mild COVID-19. TCRdb reanalysed the 5' RACE reads using MiXCR and keeps one entry per CDR3 protein. The sample holds roughly 250,000 distinct CDR3 sequences; about 17% are singletons and the top ten take 3.5%. Source material: PBMCs or a T cell subset sorted from them (not recorded which). These receptors all stem from a man aged 18 to 29 who had mild COVID-19 (a few samples of this study predate the infection). Cell type and time point are not known.

This chain links TRBV29-1 with TRBJ1-4; D possibly corresponds to TRBD1 (6 bases). The CDR3 is made up of 14 amino acids. V lost 7 bases and J lost 2, with 14 bases in between. The V gene's germline CDR1 is SQVTM and CDR2 ANQGSEA. The CDR3 here is CSGTLQGTNEKLFF. CDR3 DNA: TGCAGCGGTACCCTGCAGGGGACTAATGAAAAACTGTTTTTT.

The chain carries TRBV12-3 or TRBV12-4 and TRBJ1-1; tentatively, D is TRBD1 (5 bases). The CDR3 runs 14 residues. The V end was cut by 5 bases, the J end by 1 base, with 11 bases between. CDR3 residues: CASSLREGNTEAFF. The CDR3 coding sequence is TGTGCCAGCAGTCTCAGGGAGGGGAACACTGAAGCTTTCTTT.

In its sample, this clonotype was seen a few times. The chain is built from TRBV10-3 and TRBJ2-4; D uncertain. Germline-derived CDR1 and CDR2 are ENHRY and SYGVKD. This CDR3 contains 17 residues. V lost 2 bases, J lost 0 bases, and 14 bases lay in between. The CDR3 coding sequence is TGTGCCATCAGTGAGCACCAGGACGGTATAGCCAAAAACATTCAGTACTTC. Encoded protein: CAISEHQDGIAKNIQYF.

The chain recombines TRBV18 with TRBJ1-1; 7 nucleotides line up with TRBD1. Trimming cost V 5 bases and J 2 bases; bases outside gene matches: 2. The CDR3 is 13 residues long. Germline V gene sequence: CDR1 KGHSH, CDR2 LQKENI. CDR3 DNA: TGTGCCAGCTCAGGGGACAGAAACACTGAAGCTTTCTTT. Its translation: CASSGDRNTEAFF.

This clonotype was observed a few times. This rearrangement joins TRBV6-5 to TRBJ1-2; D call uncertain. The V gene's germline CDR1 is MNHEY and CDR2 SVGAGI. V lost 6 bases, J lost 1 base, and 9 bases lay in between. The CDR3 is 13 amino acids. The CDR3 protein is CASRPPLNYGYTF. CDR3 in DNA: TGTGCCAGCAGGCCACCTCTTAACTATGGCTACACCTTC.

This clonotype was seen a few times. The V gene is TRBV7-9, the J gene TRBJ1-5; D is uncertain. Germline CDR1 SEHNR, CDR2 FQNEAQ (reference sequence). Trimming took off 1 base at V and 1 base at J, with 5 bases between the two ends. The CDR3 consists of 14 residues. The CDR3 DNA sequence: TGTGCCAGCAGCTTAGGGAACAGCAATCAGCCCCAGCATTTT. Protein sequence: CASSLGNSNQPQHF.

The gene calls are TRBV19 and TRBJ1-2, with D hard to call. Germline loops: CDR1 LNHDA, CDR2 SQIVND (reference sequence). Trimming left V 10 bases short and J 4 bases short, with 13 bases between. The CDR3 contains 12 residues. The CDR3 loop reads CATSHRSYGYTF. In DNA form, the CDR3 reads TGTGCCACGTCGCACAGATCCTATGGCTACACCTTC.

This clonotype was seen a handful of times. The J gene is TRBJ1-1, the V gene TRBV6-2 or TRBV6-3; D unresolved. CDR1 and CDR2 (germline): MNHEY, SVGEGT. This CDR3 has 16 residues. Trimming took off 6 bases at V and 5 bases at J, with 22 bases between the two ends. The CDR3 DNA follows: TGTGCCAGCAGCTCCCCCTCTTTCGGCAGGTCAACTGAAGCTTTCTTT. Its translation is CASSSPSFGRSTEAFF.

A word on this clonotype: The CDR3 carries no conserved terminal phenylalanine or tryptophan, so it likely arises from a read error. The V gene is TRBV6-2 or TRBV6-3, the J gene TRBJ2-1; 15 nucleotides align to TRBD2. Germline V gene data show CDR1 as MNHEY and CDR2 as SVGEGT. The CDR3 runs 18 residues. With 7 bases clipped from V and 3 bases from J, the junction kept 10 bases outside the gene matches. CDR3 amino acids: CASTDTGTSGGLYNEQFL. The DNA of the CDR3 is TGTGCCAGCACTGATACCGGGACTAGCGGGGGGCTCTACAATGAGCAGTTCTTG.

The rearrangement links TRBV12-3 or TRBV12-4 to TRBJ1-1; D uncertain. CDR3 length: 14 residues. The germline V and J ends were trimmed by 6 bases and 1 base, with 12 bases remaining between them. The CDR3 region is CASSLRGANTEAFF. In DNA, the CDR3 is TGTGCCAGCAGCCTACGGGGAGCGAACACTGAAGCTTTCTTT.

This clonotype showed up just a few times. The chain combines TRBV5-1 with TRBJ2-3, with TRBD1 as a possible D gene (6 bases). CDR1 is SGHRS and CDR2 is YFSETQ in the germline V gene. The length of the CDR3 is 14 residues. V lost 5 bases, J lost 3 bases, and 13 bases lay in between. CDR3 protein: CASRRGQPTDTQYF. The CDR3 bases are TGCGCCAGCAGAAGAGGACAGCCAACAGATACGCAGTATTTT.

There are a few counts of this clonotype. The V gene is TRBV7-6, the J gene TRBJ1-3, with D unresolved. V shed 6 bases and J shed 2 bases, with 11 bases lying between them. CDR1 and CDR2 from the germline V gene are SGHVS and FNYEAQ. The CDR3 spans 14 residues. CDR3 amino acids: CASRGSSAGNTIYF. CDR3 nucleotide sequence: TGTGCCAGCAGAGGTTCTAGCGCTGGAAACACCATATATTTT.

The chain links TRBV2 to TRBJ1-1; the D gene is possibly TRBD1 (5 bases). The CDR3 covers 10 residues. Per germline, CDR1 SNHLY and CDR2 FYNNEI. The ends were cut back, 7 bases at V and 10 bases at J, with 10 bases in the middle. The DNA for the CDR3 is TGTGCCAGCATGTCGGGGGGAGCTTTCTTT. Translating gives CASMSGGAFF.

About this clonotype: A much larger clone differs from this one at a single base, so this may be a read error. The chain links TRBV16 to TRBJ1-5; unclear D gene. CDR3 length: 13 amino acids. V shed 0 bases and J shed 3 bases, with 3 bases lying between them. Germline CDR1 KGHSY, CDR2 FQNENV. CDR3: CASSQSHNQPQHF. The CDR3 bases are TGTGCCAGCAGCCAATCCCACAATCAGCCCCAGCATTTT.

This chain connects TRBV5-1 to TRBJ1-6; no clear D. CDR1 and CDR2 (germline): SGHRS, YFSETQ. Trimming took off 4 bases at V and 5 bases at J, with 16 bases between the two ends. The CDR3 extends over 16 amino acids. This chain's CDR3 is CASSPSASADNSPLHF. CDR3 bases: TGCGCCAGCAGCCCCTCGGCTTCGGCGGATAATTCACCCCTCCACTTT. Looking up the rest from reference TRBV5-1 and TRBJ1-6 gives the full variable domain: KAGVTQTPRYLIKTRGQQVTLSCSPISGHRSVSWYQQTPGQGLQFLFEYFSETQRNKGNFPGRFSGRQFSNSRSEMNVSTLELGDSALYLCASSPSASADNSPLHFGNGTRLTVT.